These 30 T cell receptor beta chains share one sample of origin, sequenced in a study of Ad26.COV2.S vaccination and SARS-CoV-2 variants (dated by TCRdb to 2020 to 2022). The treatment or condition label here, explained by the study, means: around 19 received Ad26.COV2.S at low or high dose, single or two shots; 5 received placebo; per-sample allocation not given. For vaccine and placebo recipients, repertoires were sequenced using samples collected on day 63 after the first injection. Library construction relied on the immunoSEQ multiplex PCR assay. This is the immuneACCESS table as TCRdb keeps it, with only in-frame sequences that have V and J called. A part of the clones is gone; compared with another copy, unresolved V genes explain less than half, and the rest is unexplained. This sample holds around 320,000 clones; approximately 86% were observed only once. Together, the top ten hold around 2% of the sample.

The sequencing here drew on peripheral blood, taken in a trial of Ad26.COV2.S vaccine versus placebo. Receptors were obtained from a person aged 18 to 65 who received the Ad26.COV2.S COVID-19 vaccine or a placebo.

The chain carries TRBV19 and TRBJ2-5; a weak D match, TRBD2 (6 bases). Germline-derived CDR1 and CDR2 are LNHDA and SQIVND (reference sequence). V shed 8 bases and J shed 4 bases, with 14 bases lying between them. This CDR3 contains 13 residues. The CDR3 sequence: CASGTSSGETQYF. The CDR3 DNA is TGTGCCAGTGGCACTAGCTCCGGAGAGACCCAGTACTTC.

The gene calls are TRBV19 and TRBJ2-1, with D perhaps matching TRBD2 (5 bases). This CDR3 has 14 amino acids. V was trimmed by 1 base and J by 7 bases, leaving 11 bases between them. The germline CDR1 and CDR2 sequences are LNHDA and SQIVND (reference sequence). The CDR3 here is CASSIVGKTNEQFF. The CDR3 nucleotides read TGTGCCAGTAGTATAGTCGGGAAAACGAATGAGCAGTTCTTC.

This sequence joins TRBV7-9 and TRBJ2-1; 7 bases align to TRBD2. V shed 4 bases and J 1 base; nucleotides not matched to a gene: 4. This CDR3 has 15 residues. Per germline, CDR1 SEHNR and CDR2 FQNEAQ (reference sequence). The CDR3 is CASSSRGGSYNEQFF. The CDR3 nucleotides read TGTGCCAGCAGCTCCCGCGGGGGATCCTACAATGAGCAGTTCTTC. The whole variable domain, remainder taken from reference TRBV7-9 and TRBJ2-1, is DTGVSQNPRHKITKRGQNVTFRCDPISEHNRLYWYRQTLGQGPEFLTYFQNEAQLEKSRLLSDRFSAERPKGSFSTLEIQRTEQGDSAMYLCASSSRGGSYNEQFFGPGTRLTVL.

The chain couples TRBV5-1 to TRBJ2-3; possible D gene TRBD2, 6 bases. V gave up 2 bases and J gave up 7 bases, with 14 bases separating them. From germline, CDR1 is SGHRS and CDR2 YFSETQ. The CDR3 is 14 residues long. Here the CDR3 DNA reads TGCGCCAGCAGCTTTGCTAGCGAGAAGAATACGCAGTATTTT. As protein: CASSFASEKNTQYF.

The chain links TRBV18 to TRBJ1-1, with D possibly TRBD1 on 6 matching bases. The CDR3 is 17 residues long. Germline values: CDR1 KGHSH, CDR2 LQKENI. The ends were cut back, 2 bases at V and 0 bases at J, with 16 bases in the middle. The CDR3 here is CASSPASKGGVNTEAFF. The CDR3 region has the DNA TGTGCCAGCTCACCAGCGTCCAAGGGGGGGGTGAACACTGAAGCTTTCTTT. Looking up the rest from reference TRBV18 and TRBJ1-1 gives the full variable domain: NAGVMQNPRHLVRRRGQEARLRCSPMKGHSHVYWYRQLPEEGLKFMVYLQKENIIDESGMPKERFSAEFPKEGPSILRIQQVVRGDSAAYFCASSPASKGGVNTEAFFGQGTRLTVV.

The rearrangement links TRBV3-1 (or the pseudogene TRBV3-2) to TRBJ1-2, with D perhaps matching TRBD1 (5 bases). CDR1 and CDR2 from the germline V gene are LGHDT and YNNKEL (reference sequence). The length of the CDR3 is 14 residues. Trimming pared 4 bases from V and 8 bases from J, leaving 17 bases between. The CDR3 nucleotides read TGTGCCAGCAGCCCACGGGACCGTGGATGGGGCTACACCTTC. It yields the protein CASSPRDRGWGYTF.

V gene TRBV5-4 combines with J gene TRBJ2-3, with D perhaps TRBD1 or TRBD2 (5 bases each). There are 15 residues in the CDR3. Trimming removed 6 bases from V and 1 base from J, with 15 bases in between. Germline CDR1 is SGHNT and CDR2 is YYREEE (reference sequence). The CDR3 here is CASIRRGAGTDTQYF. CDR3 nucleotide sequence: TGTGCCAGCATCCGACGAGGGGCCGGCACAGATACGCAGTATTTT.

In its sample, this clone was seen a few times. The chain uses TRBV11-2 and TRBJ1-1, with unresolved D. The CDR3 runs to 13 residues. Trimming shortened V by 2 bases and J by 4 bases, and 8 bases separated the two germline ends. The V gene's germline CDR1 is SGHAT and CDR2 FQNNGV. CDR3 amino acids: CASSLNEGTEAFF. CDR3 DNA: TGTGCCAGCAGCTTAAACGAGGGCACTGAAGCTTTCTTT.

The V gene is TRBV9, the J gene TRBJ2-7; D is tentatively TRBD1 or TRBD2 (6 bases each). Trimming stripped 0 bases from V and 3 bases from J, with 22 bases between. Germline V CDR1 and CDR2: SGDLS, YYNGEE. This CDR3 comprises 18 residues. CDR3 loop: CASSVGLGRGADRYEQYF. For the CDR3, the DNA is TGTGCCAGCAGCGTAGGTTTGGGAAGGGGGGCGGATCGCTACGAGCAGTACTTC.

The V call is TRBV6-5, the J call TRBJ1-2; 7 nucleotides line up with TRBD1. This CDR3 contains 14 residues. With V trimmed by 1 base and J by 6 bases, 5 bases remained unmatched. Per the germline V gene, CDR1 is MNHEY and CDR2 is SVGAGI. Written as DNA, the CDR3 is TGTGCCAGCAGTTACTATGCAGGGGGAAATGGCTACACCTTC. This translates into CASSYYAGGNGYTF.

The V and J genes are TRBV30 and TRBJ1-1, with D perhaps TRBD1 (6 bases). Germline assignment: CDR1 GTSNPN and CDR2 SVGIG (reference sequence). The CDR3 runs 14 residues. V was shortened by 3 bases and J by 6 bases, with 17 bases between the two germline ends. This chain's CDR3 is CAWRFYRAGSEAFF. In DNA, the CDR3 is TGTGCCTGGAGATTCTACAGGGCGGGATCTGAAGCTTTCTTT.

This chain uses TRBV3-1 (or the pseudogene TRBV3-2) with TRBJ1-2; TRBD1 is a possible D gene (6 bases). CDR1 and CDR2 from the germline V gene are LGHDT and YNNKEL (reference sequence). The V gene lost 3 bases and the J gene lost 6 bases, with 11 bases spanning the gap. This CDR3 spans 13 amino acids. CDR3 sequence reads: CASSQAHRDGYTF. The CDR3 bases are TGTGCCAGCAGCCAGGCCCACAGGGATGGCTACACCTTC.

V is TRBV18 and J is TRBJ1-3; 9 bases fit TRBD1. The CDR3 has 17 amino acids. The junction had 7 bases not matched to a gene; V was cut back by 4 bases and J by 0 bases. Germline assignment: CDR1 KGHSH and CDR2 LQKENI. CDR3 residues: CASSLKTGGISGNTIYF. In DNA, the CDR3 is TGTGCCAGCTCACTAAAGACAGGGGGAATCTCTGGAAACACCATATATTTT.

This clone occurred a few times. V gene TRBV12-5 combines with J gene TRBJ1-5; 8 bases agree with TRBD1. The CDR3 covers 13 residues. The V gene's germline CDR1 is LGHNT and CDR2 FRNRAP. The ends lost 0 bases at V and 12 bases at J; junction bases unmatched: 4. In nucleotides, the CDR3 is TGTGCTAGTGGTTTGGTACATGGGACAGGCCAGCATTTT. Amino acid sequence: CASGLVHGTGQHF.

CDR3 region: CASSLYREGAGNTIYF. The CDR3 region has the DNA TGTGCCAGCAGCTTGTACAGGGAGGGCGCTGGAAACACCATATATTTT. This sequence joins TRBV5-6 and TRBJ1-3; perhaps TRBD1 as D (6 bases). The CDR3 runs 16 residues. CDR1 is SGHDT and CDR2 is YYEEEE in the germline V gene. Trimming cost V 1 base and J 2 bases, with 13 bases left between them.

V and J are TRBV6-5 and TRBJ2-7, with TRBD2 matching 12 bases. The V and J ends lost 4 bases and 5 bases, in that order; junction bases with no gene match: 9. The germline V gene encodes CDR1 MNHEY and CDR2 SVGAGI. The CDR3 has 16 amino acids. CDR3 DNA sequence: TGTGCCAGCAGTTCCGACGGACTAGCGGGGCATCACGAGCAGTACTTC. It specifies CASSSDGLAGHHEQYF.

The V and J genes are TRBV7-8 and TRBJ2-1; TRBD2 aligns across 10 bases. V trimming: 1 base; J trimming: 10 bases; junction bases outside the gene matches: 10. Germline CDR1 is SGHVS and CDR2 is FQNEAQ. This CDR3 comprises 16 residues. The CDR3 spells CASSLGRLAGGGEQFF. In DNA, the CDR3 is TGTGCCAGCAGCTTAGGGAGGTTAGCGGGGGGTGGGGAGCAGTTCTTC.

V gene TRBV7-2 combines with J gene TRBJ1-1; D unresolved. The CDR3 loop spans 14 amino acids. The germline gives CDR1 SGHTA, CDR2 FQGNSA. The V end lost 0 bases, the J end lost 4 bases, and 9 bases lay between the germline ends. CDR3: CASSLALRGTEAFF. DNA for the CDR3: TGTGCCAGCAGCTTAGCGCTGCGAGGCACTGAAGCTTTCTTT.

This clone was seen once. The J gene is TRBJ1-2, the V gene TRBV29-1; D uncertain. This CDR3 spans 13 amino acids. The ends were cut back, 7 bases at V and 3 bases at J, with 15 bases in the middle. The germline V gene has CDR1 SQVTM and CDR2 ANQGSEA. The CDR3 nucleotides are TGCAGCGCCGCCGGTGGGATCGACTATGGCTACACCTTC. This codes for CSAAGGIDYGYTF.

The chain is built from TRBV7-9 and TRBJ2-1; 8 positions match TRBD1. The CDR3 has 14 residues. The J segment lost 10 bases and the V segment lost 4 bases, leaving 9 bases of the junction unmatched. CDR1 is SEHNR, CDR2 FQNEAQ, per germline (reference sequence). The CDR3 DNA reads as TGTGCCAGCAGCTCTACGGACAGGGCAGGAGAGCAGTTCTTC. It yields the protein CASSSTDRAGEQFF.

This sequence joins TRBV6-2 or TRBV6-3 and TRBJ1-1, with 9 bases matching TRBD1. Per the germline V gene, CDR1 is MNHEY and CDR2 is SVGEGT. The CDR3 length is 18 residues. Trimming took 4 bases from V and 1 from J; bases not matched to a gene: 13. The CDR3 here is CASSWIGTGKGGNTEAFF. The CDR3 DNA is TGTGCCAGCAGTTGGATCGGGACAGGGAAGGGTGGGAACACTGAAGCTTTCTTT.

Concerning this clone itself: The sample holds other DNA sequences that translate to the same CDR3. The V call is TRBV30, the J call TRBJ1-5, with D tentatively TRBD1 (6 bases). The length of the CDR3 is 13 residues. Looked up from germline, CDR1 is GTSNPN and CDR2 is SVGIG (reference sequence). Trimming left V 3 bases short and J 4 bases short, with 10 bases between. For the CDR3, the DNA is TGTGCCTGGAGAGGACAGCTAAATCAGCCCCAGCATTTT. Protein sequence: CAWRGQLNQPQHF.

The table lists this clone with a few counts. The chain uses TRBV2 and TRBJ1-5, with D perhaps TRBD1 (6 bases). Trimming cost V 7 bases and J 0 bases, with 16 bases left between them. CDR1 is SNHLY and CDR2 is FYNNEI in the germline V gene. This CDR3 is 16 amino acids long. In DNA, the CDR3 is TGTGCCAGCACTGGAACACAGGGATATAGCAATCAGCCCCAGCATTTT. Encoded protein: CASTGTQGYSNQPQHF.

Note on this clone: Other DNA sequences in this specimen translate into the identical CDR3. The chain uses TRBV18 and TRBJ1-1; a weak D match, TRBD1 (5 bases). V was pared by 3 bases and J by 0 bases, with 8 bases between. The CDR3 runs to 14 residues. Germline V gene sequence: CDR1 KGHSH, CDR2 LQKENI. The CDR3 reads CASSPTEMNTEAFF. The CDR3 nucleotides are TGTGCCAGCTCACCGACAGAAATGAACACTGAAGCTTTCTTT.

The chain links TRBV5-6 to TRBJ2-7; 7 nucleotides match TRBD2. Germline CDR1 is SGHDT and CDR2 is YYEEEE. V trimming: 3 bases; J trimming: 3 bases; junction bases outside the gene matches: 6. The CDR3 is 14 residues long. The CDR3 sequence: CASSWEGTSYEQYF. The CDR3 nucleotides are TGTGCCAGCAGCTGGGAGGGGACCAGCTACGAGCAGTACTTC.

This chain connects TRBV29-1 to TRBJ1-1, with a weak D call TRBD1 (5 bases). CDR3 length equals 13 residues. CDR1 and CDR2 from the germline V gene are SQVTM and ANQGSEA. Trimming took 0 bases from V and 6 from J, leaving 11 bases between them. CDR3 in DNA: TGCAGCGTTGAAGAACAGGAGGAATCTGAAGCTTTCTTT. Translated: CSVEEQEESEAFF.

The V and J genes are TRBV9 and TRBJ2-2, with a weak D call TRBD2 (6 bases). Trimming shortened V by 0 bases and J by 0 bases, and 6 bases separated the two germline ends. This CDR3 contains 15 residues. Germline values: CDR1 SGDLS, CDR2 YYNGEE. CDR3 sequence: CASSVAGANTGELFF. DNA of the CDR3: TGTGCCAGCAGCGTAGCGGGGGCGAACACCGGGGAGCTGTTTTTT.

The chain has TRBV5-1 and TRBJ2-3, with TRBD2 matching 7 bases. From germline, CDR1 is SGHRS and CDR2 YFSETQ. This CDR3 contains 15 residues. The V segment lost 7 bases and the J segment 1 base; nucleotides outside the gene matches: 9. The CDR3 is CASGPLAGGTDTQYF. The CDR3 nucleotides read TGCGCCAGCGGACCGCTGGCGGGGGGCACAGATACGCAGTATTTT.

This clone was seen a few times. This chain links TRBV20-1 with TRBJ2-1, with a weak D call TRBD1 (6 bases). Germline CDR1 is DFQATT and CDR2 is SNEGSKA (reference sequence). The V end lost 5 bases, the J end lost 7 bases, and 9 bases lay between the germline ends. The CDR3 sequence is 11 residues long. The CDR3 spells CSALDRNEQFF. The CDR3 bases are TGCAGTGCTCTCGACAGGAATGAGCAGTTCTTC.

This chain uses TRBV7-8 with TRBJ2-2; D may match TRBD1 or TRBD2 (6 bases each). V lost 1 base and J lost 1, with 7 bases in between. In germline, CDR1 is SGHVS, CDR2 FQNEAQ. This CDR3 has 15 residues. CDR3 sequence (DNA): TGTGCCAGCAGCTTAGAGGGGGGGAACACCGGGGAGCTGTTTTTT. This codes for CASSLEGGNTGELFF.